This T cell receptor (beta chain) was recovered during a study of shared clonotypes between healthy human individuals. Study information: The composition of the donors was a couple of women and a few men aged 18 to 49.

Germline V lookup: CDR1 KGHSH, CDR2 LQKENI. V was cut by 5 bases and J by 1 base, with 8 bases left in between. The CDR3 has 13 amino acids. Study outcomes and limitations: Measured sharing among donors was expected to vary with sequencing depth.

The donors, healthy adults who were HIV-negative, had experienced no recent acute infections or vaccinations. The assay was carried out at the deep level. The repertoire was sequenced with immunoSEQ multiplex PCR; TCRdb's copy has only in-frame clones and lacks some. The sample records about 470,000 clones, 70% to 80% being singletons. With regard to this clone: Its antigen is unidentified.

The rearrangement uses TRBV18 and TRBJ1-1; possible D gene TRBD1, 6 bases. Sequenced sample: PBMCs. The clonotype originates from a middle-aged woman in good health. Some clones in this sample may be carry-over from other donors' samples. The CDR3 nucleotides are TGTGCCAGCTCAACGGGACAGAACACTGAAGCTTTCTTT. It yields the protein CASSTGQNTEAFF.